This T cell receptor (beta chain) came from a study of control samples from healthy donors and cancer patients. The CDR3 extends over 11 amino acids. The V gene lost 3 bases and the J gene lost 10 bases, with 7 bases spanning the gap. Germline V gives CDR1 SNHLY, CDR2 FYNNEI. Method: immunoSEQ multiplex PCR; TCRdb's copy keeps in-frame clones and lacks some. This table holds about 140,000 clones, 94% found once. The TCR originated in a man aged 40-49 years in good health. Specimen: blood. The chain joins TRBV2 to TRBJ2-1; D not certain. As DNA, the CDR3 is TGTGCCAGCAGTGATGCGGTCGAGCAGTTCTTC. This codes for CASSDAVEQFF.